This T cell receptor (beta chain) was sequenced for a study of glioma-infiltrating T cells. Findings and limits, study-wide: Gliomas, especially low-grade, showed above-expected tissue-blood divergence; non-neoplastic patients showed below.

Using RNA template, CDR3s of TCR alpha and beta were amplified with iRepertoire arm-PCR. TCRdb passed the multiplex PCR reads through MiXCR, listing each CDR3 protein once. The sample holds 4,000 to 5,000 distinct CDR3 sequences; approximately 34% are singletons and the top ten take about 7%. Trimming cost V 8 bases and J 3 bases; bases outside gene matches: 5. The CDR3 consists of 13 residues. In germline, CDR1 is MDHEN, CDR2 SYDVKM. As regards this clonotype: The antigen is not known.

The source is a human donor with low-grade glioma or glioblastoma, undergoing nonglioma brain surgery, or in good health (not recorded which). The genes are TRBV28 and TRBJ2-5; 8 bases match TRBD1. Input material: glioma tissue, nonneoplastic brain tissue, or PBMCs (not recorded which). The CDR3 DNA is TGTGCCAGCCGACAGGGGATAGAAGAGACCCAGTACTTC. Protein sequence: CASRQGIEETQYF.